What follows describes a single T cell receptor (beta chain). The count of this clone is one. What antigen it recognizes has not been identified. There are no base qualities to consult, and no much larger clone falls within one base. Interpreted using the paper, the time point label stands for: about 28 days (+/-7) after the second vaccine dose. Because spike-specific TCR depth and breadth did not differ between the two schedules, AZD1222 recipients who got a second dose at roughly 4 weeks were pooled with those who got a second dose at roughly 12 weeks. Vaccinee samples were obtained from the UK trials COV001 and COV002, which included a single-blind randomized controlled phase 2/3 trial of AZD1222 (ChAdOx1 nCoV-19) in healthy adults. Trial participant PBMC samples were collected at day 0 and day 28 after the second dose for TCRbeta chain sequencing. The CDR3 regions of human TCRbeta chains were analyzed by immunosequencing. Per the authors' processing: Repertoire TCRs were matched against a reference library of SARS-CoV-2-specific TCRs generated with the MIRA antigen-specificity platform. Breadth was defined as the fraction of unique TCRs that were SARS-CoV-2-associated, and depth was defined as the fraction of total T cells that were SARS-CoV-2-associated. Using the MIRA data, each spike-specific TCR was mapped to the spike region that the TCR reacts to and placed in a CD4 or CD8 class. Log10-transformed breadth and depth values were compared by one-way ANOVA with Sidak's multiple comparisons tests. TCRdb took this table from immuneACCESS and kept in-frame rearrangements with V and J called. Such tables lack part of the clones; where checked against another copy, unresolved V genes explain under half of the gap, and the rest is unexplained. V, J and clone size are those of that table, while D and trimming were read from the DNA. This sample comprises 100,000 or so clones, 86% of them detected only once. 5.6% of the sample is in the top ten clones.

The sample comes from a study of T cell responses to AZD1222 COVID-19 vaccine (dated by TCRdb to the early 2020s). Notes on the research overall: TCR sequencing covered over 230 trial participants: about 210 given two doses of AZD1222 and 26 given two doses of MenACWY control vaccine. Enrollment into the trials was organized by age into subgroups of 18-55, 56-69 and 70-plus years, and those subgroups contained approximately 160, 26 and 62 TCR-sequenced participants, respectively.

Overall study results and their limits: Reportedly, close to half of the unique spike-specific TCRs recognized epitopes lying outside the regions that are mutated in the B.1.351 and B.1.1.7 variants. A significant rise in spike-specific TCR breadth and depth was observed after two AZD1222 doses relative to day 0 and relative to MenACWY recipients. No day 14 peak-response samples were available, so repertoires were characterized only after the peak T cell response. In the small 56-69-year group, the increase in depth fell short of significance, most likely because of low power. CD4 TCRs associated with the vaccine covered the entire spike protein, and the dominant responses were in regions 160-218 and 743-854. Participants were mostly white British, with more females than males. The authors suggested clonal diversity may have been underestimated. Conclusions about previously exposed vaccinees are limited, since just 5 or 6 AZD1222 recipients were seropositive for SARS-CoV-2 at baseline.

The CDR3, cysteine through phenylalanine, is 14 amino acids long. Left in the record is the CDR3 DNA by itself, 42 bases read in frame from the first base. Trimming at the junction amounts to 2 bases on V and 0 bases on J, and the germline ends lie 8 bases apart. CDR1 and CDR2 (MNHEY, SVGAGI) derive from the germline V gene. This specimen was peripheral blood, taken 28 days after the second AZD1222 dose. This sequence uses TRBV6-5 and TRBJ2-7; perhaps TRBD1 is the D gene, with 5 bases matching. This receptor was identified in an adult who received the AZD1222 COVID-19 vaccine. The CDR3 sequence is CASSYSRVSYEQYF. The nucleotide sequence is given as TGTGCCAGCAGTTACAGCAGGGTCTCCTACGAGCAGTACTTC.